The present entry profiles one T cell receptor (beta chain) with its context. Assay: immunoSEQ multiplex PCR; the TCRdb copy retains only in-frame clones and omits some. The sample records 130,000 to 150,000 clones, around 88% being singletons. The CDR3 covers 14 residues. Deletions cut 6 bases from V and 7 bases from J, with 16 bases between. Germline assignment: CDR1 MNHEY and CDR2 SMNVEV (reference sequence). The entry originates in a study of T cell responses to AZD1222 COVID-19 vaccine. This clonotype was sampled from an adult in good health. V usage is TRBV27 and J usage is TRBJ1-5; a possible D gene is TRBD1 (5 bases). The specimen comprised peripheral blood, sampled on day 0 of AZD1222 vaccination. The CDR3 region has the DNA TGTGCCAGCAGCTACCGTCCCCGGGGGCAGCCCCAGCATTTT. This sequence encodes CASSYRPRGQPQHF.